The rows below give T cell receptor beta chains drawn from one sample of a study of shared clonotypes between healthy human individuals. The table came from immunoSEQ multiplex PCR; TCRdb's copy has only in-frame clones and leaves some out. This sample has roughly 2.2 million clones, with 92% found just once. The sequencing sample was made of naive CD4+ T cells from PBMCs. These receptors were obtained from a man aged 18 to 30 in good health. Some clones in this sample may be carry-over from other donors' samples. Each CDR3 is given with its conserved first and last residue. Each record gives: D gene, J gene, clone size, V gene, CDR3 DNA, CDR3 protein. D genes are given only for firm matches. Not every row has a clone size; where given, it reads once, few, many or a size class.

D gene: TRBD1; J gene: TRBJ1-3; clone size: NA; V gene: TRBV5-1; CDR3 DNA: TGCGCCAGCAGCCTGGGACAGGAGGGAAACACCATATATTTT; CDR3 protein: CASSLGQEGNTIYF
D gene: NA; J gene: TRBJ1-5; clone size: NA; V gene: TRBV30; CDR3 DNA: TGTGCCTGGAGCGTCTGGGGGTCTCATCAGCCCCAGCATTTT; CDR3 protein: CAWSVWGSHQPQHF
D gene: NA; J gene: TRBJ1-1; clone size: NA; V gene: TRBV2; CDR3 DNA: TGTGCCAGCAGTGAAGCGGGGGAAGCTTTCTTT; CDR3 protein: CASSEAGEAFF
D gene: NA; J gene: TRBJ2-7; clone size: NA; V gene: TRBV7-2; CDR3 DNA: TGTGCCAGCAGCTTAGCGGCTAGTTGGGAACTCTACGAGCAGTACTTC; CDR3 protein: CASSLAASWELYEQYF
D gene: NA; J gene: TRBJ1-4; clone size: once; V gene: TRBV4-1; CDR3 DNA: TGCGCCAGCAGCCAAGGGGGCGGTGCGCAGCGTGAAAAACTGTTTTTT; CDR3 protein: CASSQGGGAQREKLFF
D gene: NA; J gene: TRBJ2-7; clone size: once; V gene: TRBV5-4; CDR3 DNA: TGTGCCAGCAGCTTCCGGGAGACTGGGCAGCAGTACTTC; CDR3 protein: CASSFRETGQQYF
D gene: NA; J gene: TRBJ1-2; clone size: NA; V gene: TRBV15; CDR3 DNA: TGTGCCACCAGCAGAGTGGGGGCTGATGGCTACACCTTC; CDR3 protein: CATSRVGADGYTF
D gene: NA; J gene: TRBJ1-1; clone size: NA; V gene: TRBV28; CDR3 DNA: TGTGCCAGCAGTGACCCCTCACGGAACACTGAAGCTTTCTTT; CDR3 protein: CASSDPSRNTEAFF
D gene: NA; J gene: TRBJ2-3; clone size: NA; V gene: TRBV4-2; CDR3 DNA: TGTGCCAGCACCGTGTCGACTAGTTTGGGTACAGATACGCAGTATTTT; CDR3 protein: CASTVSTSLGTDTQYF
D gene: TRBD1; J gene: TRBJ1-4; clone size: NA; V gene: TRBV28; CDR3 DNA: TGTGCCAGCAGCAGGACAGGGGTGGATGAAAAACTGTTTTTT; CDR3 protein: CASSRTGVDEKLFF
D gene: NA; J gene: TRBJ1-2; clone size: NA; V gene: TRBV20-1; CDR3 DNA: TGCAGTGCTACCAGGGACTATGGCTACACCTTC; CDR3 protein: CSATRDYGYTF
D gene: NA; J gene: TRBJ2-2; clone size: NA; V gene: TRBV6-5; CDR3 DNA: TGTGCCAGCAGGGGTTCCGGGGAGCTGTTTTTT; CDR3 protein: CASRGSGELFF
D gene: NA; J gene: TRBJ1-1; clone size: once; V gene: TRBV5-1; CDR3 DNA: TGCGCCAGCAGCCCCCCGGTAAACACTGAAGCTTTCTTT; CDR3 protein: CASSPPVNTEAFF
D gene: NA; J gene: TRBJ1-3; clone size: NA; V gene: TRBV7-2; CDR3 DNA: TGTGCCAGCAGCTTATCCCAGGTCTCTGGAAACACCATATATTTT; CDR3 protein: CASSLSQVSGNTIYF
D gene: NA; J gene: TRBJ1-1; clone size: NA; V gene: TRBV7-3; CDR3 DNA: TGTGCCAGCAGCTTAAGATCGGCACAGGGGAACACTGAAGCTTTCTTT; CDR3 protein: CASSLRSAQGNTEAFF
D gene: NA; J gene: TRBJ1-5; clone size: once; V gene: TRBV28; CDR3 DNA: TGTGCCAGCAGTTTGCAGGATCAGCCCCAGCATTTT; CDR3 protein: CASSLQDQPQHF
D gene: NA; J gene: TRBJ1-1; clone size: NA; V gene: TRBV13; CDR3 DNA: TGTGCCAGCAGCTTTCAAGGGGTTAAAGGGGTCACTGAAGCTTTCTTT; CDR3 protein: CASSFQGVKGVTEAFF
D gene: TRBD2; J gene: TRBJ2-1; clone size: NA; V gene: TRBV4-1; CDR3 DNA: TGCGCCAGCAGCCAAGATGGTGGTAGCGGGAGCTCCTACAATGAGCAGTTCTTC; CDR3 protein: CASSQDGGSGSSYNEQFF
D gene: NA; J gene: TRBJ2-1; clone size: NA; V gene: TRBV9; CDR3 DNA: TGTGCCAGCAGCGTAGAGGGAGACTTTTACAATGAGCAGTTCTTC; CDR3 protein: CASSVEGDFYNEQFF
D gene: TRBD1; J gene: TRBJ1-2; clone size: NA; V gene: TRBV6-5; CDR3 DNA: TGTGCCAGCAGCGAAGGGGGCGCGGACTATGGCTACACCTTC; CDR3 protein: CASSEGGADYGYTF
D gene: NA; J gene: TRBJ2-3; clone size: NA; V gene: TRBV9; CDR3 DNA: TGTGCCAGCAGCGCCCTTCCTGGGCCTACTAGCACAGATACGCAGTATTTT; CDR3 protein: CASSALPGPTSTDTQYF
D gene: NA; J gene: TRBJ1-5; clone size: few; V gene: TRBV18; CDR3 DNA: TGTGCCAGCTCACCAGGGATGTCCGATCAGCCCCAGCATTTT; CDR3 protein: CASSPGMSDQPQHF
D gene: NA; J gene: TRBJ2-3; clone size: few; V gene: TRBV20-1; CDR3 DNA: TGCAGTGCTAGAGGAAGAGATACGCAGTATTTT; CDR3 protein: CSARGRDTQYF
D gene: TRBD1; J gene: TRBJ1-4; clone size: NA; V gene: TRBV29-1; CDR3 DNA: TGCAGCGTTGACCAGACAGGGGTAGGGGAAAAACTGTTTTTT; CDR3 protein: CSVDQTGVGEKLFF
D gene: TRBD1; J gene: TRBJ2-1; clone size: once; V gene: TRBV27; CDR3 DNA: TGTGCCAGCAGTTTCGACAGGGGGCTCTCCTACAATGAGCAGTTCTTC; CDR3 protein: CASSFDRGLSYNEQFF
D gene: TRBD1; J gene: TRBJ2-1; clone size: NA; V gene: TRBV4-2; CDR3 DNA: TGTGCCAGCACCCTAGCTCTCGGGACAGGGTTACTCTTC; CDR3 protein: CASTLALGTGLLF
D gene: NA; J gene: TRBJ2-5; clone size: NA; V gene: TRBV7-3; CDR3 DNA: TGTGCCAGCAGCCTACGGACATCCACAGAGACCCAGTACTTC; CDR3 protein: CASSLRTSTETQYF
D gene: TRBD2; J gene: TRBJ2-3; clone size: NA; V gene: TRBV2; CDR3 DNA: TGTGCCAGCAGTGACGCTAGCGGAAGTGGGGGTACGCAGTATTTT; CDR3 protein: CASSDASGSGGTQYF
D gene: NA; J gene: TRBJ2-7; clone size: NA; V gene: TRBV19; CDR3 DNA: TGTGCCAGTAGTGACCTAAGGGGCAGCGCCTACGAGCAGTACTTC; CDR3 protein: CASSDLRGSAYEQYF
D gene: TRBD2; J gene: TRBJ2-3; clone size: NA; V gene: TRBV5-4; CDR3 DNA: TGTGCCAGCAGCGGGACCGGGACTAGCGTTACAGATACGCAGTATTTT; CDR3 protein: CASSGTGTSVTDTQYF
D gene: TRBD1; J gene: TRBJ2-2; clone size: NA; V gene: TRBV14; CDR3 DNA: TGTGCCAGCAGCCACGCACTACAGGGGCTACTCACCGGGGAGCTGTTTTTT; CDR3 protein: CASSHALQGLLTGELFF
D gene: NA; J gene: TRBJ2-5; clone size: NA; V gene: TRBV5-8; CDR3 DNA: TGTGCCAGCAGCTTGGGGGAGAAGGCGGCAGAGACCCAGTACTTC; CDR3 protein: CASSLGEKAAETQYF
D gene: NA; J gene: TRBJ1-5; clone size: once; V gene: TRBV30; CDR3 DNA: TGTGCCTGGATCGACAGGAGCAATCAGCCCCAGCACTTT; CDR3 protein: CAWIDRSNQPQHF
D gene: NA; J gene: TRBJ1-5; clone size: NA; V gene: TRBV27; CDR3 DNA: TGTGCCAGCAGTTCCGAACCCGCTCCGGGGGTGAGGAGCAATCAGCCCCAGCATTTT; CDR3 protein: CASSSEPAPGVRSNQPQHF
D gene: NA; J gene: TRBJ2-7; clone size: NA; V gene: TRBV7-9; CDR3 DNA: TGTGCCAGCAGGGACGACAGCTACGAGCAGTACTTC; CDR3 protein: CASRDDSYEQYF
D gene: NA; J gene: TRBJ2-1; clone size: NA; V gene: TRBV6-1; CDR3 DNA: TGTGCCAGCAGTGAATACGGGTCACGCACCTACAATGAGCAGTTCTTC; CDR3 protein: CASSEYGSRTYNEQFF
D gene: NA; J gene: TRBJ2-7; clone size: NA; V gene: TRBV2; CDR3 DNA: TGTGCCAGCGGGATTGGGGGTAACTTGTACGAGCAGTACTTC; CDR3 protein: CASGIGGNLYEQYF
D gene: TRBD2; J gene: TRBJ2-3; clone size: NA; V gene: TRBV11-2; CDR3 DNA: TGTGCCAGCAGCTTTACTAGCGGAACAGATACGCAGTATTTT; CDR3 protein: CASSFTSGTDTQYF
D gene: NA; J gene: TRBJ2-1; clone size: NA; V gene: TRBV28; CDR3 DNA: TGTGCCAGCAGTCCCTCTTCTAGAGAATTAATCTTC; CDR3 protein: CASSPSSRELIF
D gene: TRBD1; J gene: TRBJ2-2; clone size: NA; V gene: TRBV2; CDR3 DNA: TGTGCCAGCAGTGGGGCAGGGGGTGGAACCGGGGAGCTGTTTTTT; CDR3 protein: CASSGAGGGTGELFF
D gene: NA; J gene: TRBJ2-5; clone size: NA; V gene: TRBV11-3; CDR3 DNA: TGTGCCAGCAGCTTCAGGGGAGAGACCCAGTACTTC; CDR3 protein: CASSFRGETQYF
D gene: TRBD2; J gene: TRBJ2-4; clone size: once; V gene: TRBV4-3; CDR3 DNA: TGCGCCAGCAGCCAAGAGACTAGCTTAGACATTCAGTACTTC; CDR3 protein: CASSQETSLDIQYF
D gene: NA; J gene: TRBJ2-1; clone size: NA; V gene: TRBV19; CDR3 DNA: TGTGCCAGTAGTATAGTCCAGAGGAACTCCTACAATGAGCAGTTCTTC; CDR3 protein: CASSIVQRNSYNEQFF
D gene: NA; J gene: TRBJ2-7; clone size: NA; V gene: TRBV2; CDR3 DNA: TGTGCCAGCAGTGAACCAGGGAACTACGAGCAGTACTTC; CDR3 protein: CASSEPGNYEQYF
D gene: NA; J gene: TRBJ2-7; clone size: NA; V gene: TRBV6-6; CDR3 DNA: TGTGCCAGCAGTTATAGTATGGCCGGCCTCTACGAGCAGTACTTC; CDR3 protein: CASSYSMAGLYEQYF